This passage covers 32 T cell receptor beta chains from one sample sequenced in a study of regulatory T cells in long-lasting Graves disease. Arm-PCR of CDR3 regions and iRepertoire HTBI primers were used to build TCR beta libraries. In TCRdb, the multiplex PCR reads were re-called with MiXCR into one record per CDR3 protein. The data hold around 340,000 distinct CDR3 sequences, with roughly 21% observed a single time. Time point of the sample: persistent/refractory GD, antithyroid drugs over 5 years with positive TRAb. PBMCs provided the RNA from which the TCR library was made. Sequenced material: peripheral blood mononuclear cells (PBMCs), taken when the disease was refractory, from a patient treated with antithyroid drugs. Every receptor here comes from a female donor with Graves disease.

This clonotype was counted at least ten times. The chain joins TRBV28 to TRBJ2-7, with unresolved D. Germline lookup yields CDR1 MDHEN and CDR2 SYDVKM. CDR3 length: 13 amino acids. V dropped 5 bases and J dropped 5 bases, with 13 bases sitting between them. The CDR3 loop is CASSRQVPHEQYF. The CDR3 nucleotides read TGTGCCAGCAGTCGTCAGGTTCCACACGAGCAGTACTTC.

This clonotype came up many times. The J gene is TRBJ2-7, the V gene TRBV10-3; D is undetermined. The CDR3 has 14 amino acids. Trimming cost V 5 bases and J 2 bases, with 13 bases left between them. Germline CDR1 ENHRY, CDR2 SYGVKD. The CDR3 DNA is TGTGCCATCAGTCGCATCGGAATCCCCTACGAGCAGTACTTC. Its translation is CAISRIGIPYEQYF.

This clonotype has more than one count but fewer than ten. The chain recombines TRBV6-1 with TRBJ2-7, with D perhaps TRBD2 (6 bases). The CDR3 has 15 amino acids. V was pared by 1 base and J by 3 bases, with 13 bases between. Germline values: CDR1 MNHNS, CDR2 SASEGT. CDR3: CASSEVGRKGYEQYF. CDR3 coding DNA: TGTGCCAGCAGTGAAGTGGGGAGGAAGGGCTACGAGCAGTACTTC.

This clonotype was picked up a small number of times. The J gene is TRBJ2-2, the V gene TRBV28; 13 nucleotides line up with TRBD2. CDR1 and CDR2 (germline): MDHEN, SYDVKM. The CDR3 is 23 amino acids. V dropped 0 bases and J dropped 3; count of bases not matched to a gene: 19. The CDR3: CASSLWSGTSPGLAGKDTGELFF. The CDR3 nucleotides are TGTGCCAGCAGTTTATGGTCTGGGACGTCACCGGGACTAGCGGGAAAGGACACCGGGGAGCTGTTTTTT.

The table lists this clonotype with a few counts. The CDR3 loop is CASSISSGSYEQYF. In nucleotides, the CDR3 is TGTGCCAGCAGCATCTCTAGCGGCTCCTACGAGCAGTACTTC. The V call is TRBV13, the J call TRBJ2-7, with 7 bases matching TRBD2. The trim removed 5 bases at V and 0 bases at J, leaving 4 bases unmatched. The CDR3 runs 14 residues. Germline assignment: CDR1 PRHDT and CDR2 FYEKMQ (reference sequence). Together with reference TRBV13 and TRBJ2-7, the CDR3 gives the full variable domain: AAGVIQSPRHLIKEKRETATLKCYPIPRHDTVYWYQQGPGQDPQFLISFYEKMQSDKGSIPDRFSAQQFSDYHSELNMSSLELGDSALYFCASSISSGSYEQYFGPGTRLTVT.

This clonotype showed up just a few times. The gene calls are TRBV3-1 and TRBJ1-3, with 7 nucleotides matching TRBD1. Germline assignment: CDR1 LGHDT and CDR2 YNNKEL (reference sequence). The CDR3 contains 15 residues. The ends lost 5 bases at V and 0 bases at J; junction bases unmatched: 4. CDR3: CASSTQGVSGNTIYF. The CDR3 DNA reads TGTGCCAGCAGCACCCAGGGGGTCTCTGGAAACACCATATATTTT.

The sample holds many counts of this clonotype. CDR3 bases: TGTGCCAGCAGCCCAGATGGTTTCTGGGGCAGTTGGGATGAAAAACTGTTTTTT. This translates into CASSPDGFWGSWDEKLFF. The chain combines TRBV12-3 or TRBV12-4 with TRBJ1-4; possible D gene TRBD1, 5 bases. The CDR3 spans 18 residues. V lost 6 bases and J 6 bases, leaving 26 bases between the germline ends.

This clonotype turned up a few times. This chain joins TRBV4-1 and TRBJ1-1, with D possibly TRBD1 on 5 matching bases. Germline V gene lookup returns CDR1 MGHRA and CDR2 YSYEKL. Trimming took 6 bases from V and 5 from J, leaving 16 bases between them. The CDR3 covers 14 residues. The chain's CDR3 is CASRDLRGRTEAFF. CDR3 nucleotide sequence: TGCGCCAGCAGAGATCTGAGGGGAAGGACTGAAGCTTTCTTT.

This clonotype was seen repeatedly, ten times or more. The chain links TRBV7-2 to TRBJ1-1, with D possibly TRBD1 on 5 matching bases. There are 14 residues in the CDR3. The V end lost 4 bases, the J end lost 1 base, and 10 bases lay between the germline ends. Germline CDR1 and CDR2: SGHTA and FQGNSA. For the CDR3, the DNA is TGTGCCAGCAGCTCCGACAGAGAGAACACTGAAGCTTTCTTT. This gives the protein CASSSDRENTEAFF.

This clonotype was seen more than once but under ten times. This chain connects TRBV5-5 to TRBJ1-2; D is possibly TRBD1 (5 bases). V was clipped by 0 bases and J by 7 bases, with 10 bases between them. Germline V gene sequence: CDR1 SGHKS, CDR2 YYEKEE (reference sequence). The CDR3 contains 13 residues. CDR3 bases: TGTGCCAGCAGCTTGGAAGGGGACGGTGGCTACACCTTC. It specifies CASSLEGDGGYTF.

CDR3 DNA sequence: TGTGCCAGCTCACCAATACGGGGGAAGATCCCAGATACGCAGTATTTT. This codes for CASSPIRGKIPDTQYF. The chain carries TRBV18 and TRBJ2-3, with TRBD2 as a possible D gene (6 bases). V dropped 2 bases and J dropped 4 bases, with 16 bases sitting between them. Germline assignment: CDR1 KGHSH and CDR2 LQKENI. There are 16 residues in the CDR3.

In its sample, this clonotype was seen many times. J is TRBJ2-5 and V is TRBV12-3 or TRBV12-4; 7 bases align to TRBD1. V was pared by 6 bases and J by 5 bases, with 6 bases of the junction left unmatched. The CDR3 runs 13 residues. The CDR3: CASSPTGRETQYF. The CDR3 coding sequence is TGTGCCAGCAGCCCGACAGGGCGGGAGACCCAGTACTTC.

This clonotype was recorded many times. The chain joins TRBV29-1 to TRBJ1-1; weak D call: TRBD1 (5 bases). Germline V gene data show CDR1 as SQVTM and CDR2 as ANQGSEA. Trimming cost V 7 bases and J 4 bases, with 16 bases left between them. This CDR3 region has 13 residues. The CDR3 protein is CSALTGLLTEAFF. Here the CDR3 DNA reads TGCAGCGCCTTAACGGGACTTCTCACTGAAGCTTTCTTT.

This clonotype was counted ten times or more. The J gene is TRBJ2-5, the V gene TRBV7-2; 11 bases map to TRBD2. The germline CDR1 and CDR2 sequences are SGHTA and FQGNSA. This CDR3 has 14 residues. V was clipped by 6 bases and J by 5 bases; unmatched bases: 5. The CDR3 nucleotides are TGTGCCAGCAGACTAGCGGGAGCTTGGGAGACCCAGTACTTC. This encodes CASRLAGAWETQYF.

The rearrangement links TRBV30 to TRBJ2-7, with 9 bases matching TRBD1. The germline gives CDR1 GTSNPN, CDR2 SVGIG (reference sequence). The V and J ends lost 6 bases and 4 bases, in that order; junction bases with no gene match: 13. The CDR3 totals 15 residues. CDR3 amino acids: CACLTPGTGRYEQYF. Here the CDR3 DNA reads TGTGCCTGTCTAACCCCGGGGACAGGGCGTTACGAGCAGTACTTC.

There are many counts of this clonotype. DNA of the CDR3: TGTGCCAGCAGACCTCGGGCCGTAGGCGGCTACACCTTC. Its protein is CASRPRAVGGYTF. The chain is built from TRBV6-1 and TRBJ1-2; D ambiguous. Trimming took 6 bases from V and 8 from J, leaving 16 bases between them. This CDR3 comprises 13 residues. Germline-derived CDR1 and CDR2 are MNHNS and SASEGT.

This clonotype was observed a few times. V usage is TRBV18 and J usage is TRBJ1-1; D not resolved. This CDR3 region has 13 residues. Per germline, CDR1 KGHSH and CDR2 LQKENI. V dropped 1 base and J dropped 4 bases, with 7 bases sitting between them. The CDR3 DNA sequence: TGTGCCAGCTCACCACAGGGTGTCACTGAAGCTTTCTTT. Its translation is CASSPQGVTEAFF.

This clonotype appeared a few times. The CDR3, as DNA: TGCAGTGCTAGTGGTCCTTACGAGCAGTACTTC. It specifies CSASGPYEQYF. The chain carries TRBV20-1 and TRBJ2-7; D is ambiguous. The CDR3 runs 11 residues. CDR1 is DFQATT, CDR2 SNEGSKA, per germline (reference sequence). V lost 3 bases and J lost 4, with 7 bases in between.

In its sample, this clonotype was seen many times. This rearrangement joins TRBV2 to TRBJ1-6; TRBD1 might be the D (5 bases). Deletions cut 2 bases from V and 8 bases from J, with 10 bases between. CDR3 length equals 14 residues. Germline-derived CDR1 and CDR2 are SNHLY and FYNNEI. CDR3 loop: CASSERGVDSPLHF. In nucleotides, the CDR3 is TGTGCCAGCAGTGAAAGAGGGGTGGATTCACCCCTCCACTTT.

J is TRBJ2-3 and V is TRBV20-1; 9 bases map to TRBD2. The CDR3 length is 16 residues. V was pared by 5 bases and J by 3 bases, with 12 bases of the junction left unmatched. Germline assignment: CDR1 DFQATT and CDR2 SNEGSKA (reference sequence). The CDR3 is CSAPTGTSLTTDTQYF. In DNA, the CDR3 is TGCAGTGCTCCAACCGGGACTAGCCTAACTACAGATACGCAGTATTTT.

This clonotype was seen only once. V and J are TRBV4-1 and TRBJ2-7; 10 nucleotides match TRBD2. The CDR3 runs to 16 residues. The V segment lost 1 base and the J segment 4 bases; nucleotides outside the gene matches: 7. Germline CDR1 MGHRA, CDR2 YSYEKL. CDR3 residues: CASSQALGLAVYEQYF. CDR3 bases: TGCGCCAGCAGCCAAGCTCTCGGACTAGCGGTGTACGAGCAGTACTTC.

This clonotype occurred a few times. The J gene is TRBJ2-3, the V gene TRBV7-2; D is undetermined. CDR1 SGHTA and CDR2 FQGNSA come from the germline V gene. The V gene lost 4 bases and the J gene lost 6 bases, with 5 bases spanning the gap. CDR3 size: 11 residues. This chain's CDR3 is CASSSSDTQYF. For the CDR3, the DNA is TGTGCCAGCAGCTCCTCGGATACGCAGTATTTT.

This clonotype was detected a few times. The chain combines TRBV5-1 with TRBJ2-7, with 13 bases that match TRBD2. This CDR3 spans 16 amino acids. The V segment lost 5 bases and the J segment 4 bases; nucleotides outside the gene matches: 9. CDR1 and CDR2 from the germline V gene are SGHRS and YFSETQ. CDR3 residues: CASSPTLAGGRYEQYF. In DNA form, the CDR3 reads TGCGCCAGCAGTCCTACACTAGCGGGAGGGAGGTACGAGCAGTACTTC.

This clonotype was seen more than once but under ten times. The rearrangement links TRBV30 to TRBJ2-1; D unclear. Trimming removed 2 bases at V and 3 bases at J, with 11 bases between. Germline assignment: CDR1 GTSNPN and CDR2 SVGIG (reference sequence). The CDR3 extends over 14 amino acids. CDR3 sequence reads: CAWSKSPLYNEQFF. The CDR3 DNA reads TGTGCCTGGAGTAAGTCCCCTCTCTACAATGAGCAGTTCTTC.

This clonotype was seen a handful of times. This rearrangement joins TRBV4-1 to TRBJ1-3, with TRBD1 matching 7 bases. CDR1 is MGHRA, CDR2 YSYEKL, per germline. The CDR3 is 15 amino acids. With 2 bases clipped from V and 1 base from J, the junction kept 2 bases outside the gene matches. CDR3 loop: CASSQTTGSGNTIYF. The DNA of the CDR3 is TGCGCCAGCAGCCAAACGACAGGGTCTGGAAACACCATATATTTT.

This clonotype came up a few times. CDR3 sequence reads: CASSFEGAGELFF. Here the CDR3 DNA reads TGTGCCAGCAGCTTTGAGGGGGCCGGGGAGCTGTTTTTT. The genes are TRBV7-9 and TRBJ2-2, with D possibly being TRBD1 (6 bases). The CDR3 spans 13 residues. From germline, CDR1 is SEHNR and CDR2 FQNEAQ (reference sequence). V was cut by 3 bases and J by 6 bases, with 8 bases left in between.

A word on this clonotype: This clone may be a read error of a much larger clone one base away. No conserved phenylalanine or tryptophan ends this CDR3, so it is likely a read error. The J gene is TRBJ1-5, the V gene TRBV6-1, with 8 bases lining up with TRBD1. The CDR3 spans 14 residues. V shed 7 bases and J 7 bases; nucleotides not matched to a gene: 9. Germline CDR1 and CDR2: MNHNS and SASEGT. In DNA form, the CDR3 reads TGTGCCAGCACGAAACAGGGGGTAAGCCAGCCCCAGCATTCT. Protein product: CASTKQGVSQPQHS.

This clonotype appeared many times. The genes are TRBV12-3 or TRBV12-4 and TRBJ1-4; D perhaps matches TRBD1 (6 bases). V was shortened by 1 base and J by 4 bases, with 10 bases between the two germline ends. This CDR3 has 15 residues. The CDR3 loop is CASSLVTGVNEKLFF. CDR3 nucleotide sequence: TGTGCCAGCAGTTTAGTGACAGGAGTTAATGAAAAACTGTTTTTT.

The chain is built from TRBV6-5 and TRBJ1-6; D is unresolved. The CDR3 length is 13 residues. Germline CDR1 is MNHEY and CDR2 is SVGAGI. Trimming took off 0 bases at V and 6 bases at J, with 3 bases between the two ends. The chain's CDR3 is CASSYSSNSPLHF. Here the CDR3 DNA reads TGTGCCAGCAGTTACTCAAGTAATTCACCCCTCCACTTT.

This clonotype came up many times. The rearrangement links TRBV3-1 to TRBJ1-1; 7 positions agree with TRBD1. V dropped 4 bases and J dropped 0; count of bases not matched to a gene: 5. Looked up from germline, CDR1 is LGHDT and CDR2 is YNNKEL (reference sequence). The CDR3 loop spans 15 amino acids. CDR3 loop: CASSLGQIMNTEAFF. CDR3 in DNA: TGTGCCAGCAGCCTGGGACAGATCATGAACACTGAAGCTTTCTTT.

This chain links TRBV27 with TRBJ1-6; 7 bases are a match to TRBD1. The germline V gene has CDR1 MNHEY and CDR2 SMNVEV (reference sequence). After removal of 5 bases from V and 0 bases from J, the junction contained 22 bases not matched to a gene. The CDR3 extends over 22 amino acids. CDR3 DNA: TGTGCCAGCAGTCCTTCCCTTTTACACCCGGACAGGTCCAGCTCCTATAATTCACCCCTCCACTTT. It codes for CASSPSLLHPDRSSSYNSPLHF.

This clonotype was seen ten or more times. The rearrangement links TRBV5-4 to TRBJ2-5, with D maybe TRBD2 (6 bases). The CDR3 runs to 14 residues. The germline gives CDR1 SGHNT, CDR2 YYREEE (reference sequence). The germline V and J ends were trimmed by 0 bases and 5 bases, with 11 bases remaining between them. The CDR3 DNA follows: TGTGCCAGCAGCTTGGTAGGCGCGGGGGAGACCCAGTACTTC. Its protein is CASSLVGAGETQYF.